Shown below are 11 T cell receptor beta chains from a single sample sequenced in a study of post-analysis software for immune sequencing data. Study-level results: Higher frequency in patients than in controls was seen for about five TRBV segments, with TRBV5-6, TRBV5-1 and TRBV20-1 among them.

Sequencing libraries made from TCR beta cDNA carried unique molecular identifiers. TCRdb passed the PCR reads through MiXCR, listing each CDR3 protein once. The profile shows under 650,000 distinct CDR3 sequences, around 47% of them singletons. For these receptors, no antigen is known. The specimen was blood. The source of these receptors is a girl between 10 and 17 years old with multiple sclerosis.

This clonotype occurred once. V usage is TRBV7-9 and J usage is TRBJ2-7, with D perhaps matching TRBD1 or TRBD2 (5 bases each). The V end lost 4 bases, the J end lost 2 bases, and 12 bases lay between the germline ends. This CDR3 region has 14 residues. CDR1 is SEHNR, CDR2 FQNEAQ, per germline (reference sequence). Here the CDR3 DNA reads TGTGCCAGCAGCTCCGGGACGTATGCCTACGAGCAGTACTTC. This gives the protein CASSSGTYAYEQYF.

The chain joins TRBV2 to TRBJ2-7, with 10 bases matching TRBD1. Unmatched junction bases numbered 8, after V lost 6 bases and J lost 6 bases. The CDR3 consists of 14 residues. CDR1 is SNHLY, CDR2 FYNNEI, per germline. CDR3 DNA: TGTGCCAGCAGATACGACAGGGGGCGAATCGAGCAGTACTTC. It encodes CASRYDRGRIEQYF.

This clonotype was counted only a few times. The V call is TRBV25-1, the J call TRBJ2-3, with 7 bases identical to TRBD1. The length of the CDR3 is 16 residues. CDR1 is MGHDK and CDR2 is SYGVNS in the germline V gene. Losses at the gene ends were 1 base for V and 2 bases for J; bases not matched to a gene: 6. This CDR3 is CASSESRDSSTDTQYF. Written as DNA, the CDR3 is TGTGCCAGCAGTGAATCTCGGGACAGCTCCACAGATACGCAGTATTTT.

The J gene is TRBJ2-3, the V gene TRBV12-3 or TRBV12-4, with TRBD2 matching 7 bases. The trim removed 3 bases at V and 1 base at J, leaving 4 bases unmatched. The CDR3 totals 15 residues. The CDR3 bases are TGTGCCAGCAGTTTTTCTGCGGGAGGCACAGATACGCAGTATTTT. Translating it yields CASSFSAGGTDTQYF.

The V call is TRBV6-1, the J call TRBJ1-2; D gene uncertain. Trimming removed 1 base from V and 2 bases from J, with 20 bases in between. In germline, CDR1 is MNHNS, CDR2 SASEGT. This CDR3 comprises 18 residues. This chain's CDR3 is CASSEGIWGQVGNYGYTF. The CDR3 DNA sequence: TGTGCCAGCAGTGAAGGTATCTGGGGTCAGGTCGGAAACTATGGCTACACCTTC.

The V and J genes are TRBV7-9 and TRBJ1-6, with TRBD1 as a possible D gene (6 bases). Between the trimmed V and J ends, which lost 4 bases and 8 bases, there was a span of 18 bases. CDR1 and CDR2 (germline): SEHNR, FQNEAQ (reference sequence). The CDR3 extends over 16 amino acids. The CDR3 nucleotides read TGTGCCAGCAGCTCAACGGGCAGGGGTCGGTATTCACCCCTCCACTTT. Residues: CASSSTGRGRYSPLHF.

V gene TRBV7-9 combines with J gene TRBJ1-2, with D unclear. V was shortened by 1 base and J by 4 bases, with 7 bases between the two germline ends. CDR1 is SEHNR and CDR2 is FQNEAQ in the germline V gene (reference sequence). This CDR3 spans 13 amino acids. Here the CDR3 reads CASSLESLYGYTF. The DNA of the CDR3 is TGTGCCAGCAGCTTAGAATCCCTCTATGGCTACACCTTC.

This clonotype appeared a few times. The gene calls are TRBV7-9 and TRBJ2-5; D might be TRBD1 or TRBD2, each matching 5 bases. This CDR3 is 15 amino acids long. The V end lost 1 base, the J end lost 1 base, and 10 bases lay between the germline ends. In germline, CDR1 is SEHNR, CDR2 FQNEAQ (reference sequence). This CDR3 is CASSLVSGLQETQYF. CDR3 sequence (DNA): TGTGCCAGCAGCTTAGTCTCGGGGCTCCAAGAGACCCAGTACTTC.

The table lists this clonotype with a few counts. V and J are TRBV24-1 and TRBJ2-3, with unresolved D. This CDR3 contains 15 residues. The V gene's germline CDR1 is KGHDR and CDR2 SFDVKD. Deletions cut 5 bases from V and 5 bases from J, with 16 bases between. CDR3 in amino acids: CATSGPEEGKDTQYF. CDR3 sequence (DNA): TGTGCCACCAGTGGGCCTGAGGAAGGGAAAGATACGCAGTATTTT.

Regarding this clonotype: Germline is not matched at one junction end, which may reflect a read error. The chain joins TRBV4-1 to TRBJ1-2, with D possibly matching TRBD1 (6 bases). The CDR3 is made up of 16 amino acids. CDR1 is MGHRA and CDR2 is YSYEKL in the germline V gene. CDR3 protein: CASNQDWVQGSYGYTF. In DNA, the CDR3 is TGCGCCAGCAACCAAGATTGGGTACAGGGTTCCTATGGCTACACCTTC.

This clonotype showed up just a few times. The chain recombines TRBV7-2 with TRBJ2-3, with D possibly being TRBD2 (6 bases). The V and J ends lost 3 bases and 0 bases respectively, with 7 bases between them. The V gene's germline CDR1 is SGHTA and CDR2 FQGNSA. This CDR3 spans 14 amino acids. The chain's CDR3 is CASSLRDSTDTQYF. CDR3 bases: TGTGCCAGCAGCTTGCGGGATAGCACAGATACGCAGTATTTT.